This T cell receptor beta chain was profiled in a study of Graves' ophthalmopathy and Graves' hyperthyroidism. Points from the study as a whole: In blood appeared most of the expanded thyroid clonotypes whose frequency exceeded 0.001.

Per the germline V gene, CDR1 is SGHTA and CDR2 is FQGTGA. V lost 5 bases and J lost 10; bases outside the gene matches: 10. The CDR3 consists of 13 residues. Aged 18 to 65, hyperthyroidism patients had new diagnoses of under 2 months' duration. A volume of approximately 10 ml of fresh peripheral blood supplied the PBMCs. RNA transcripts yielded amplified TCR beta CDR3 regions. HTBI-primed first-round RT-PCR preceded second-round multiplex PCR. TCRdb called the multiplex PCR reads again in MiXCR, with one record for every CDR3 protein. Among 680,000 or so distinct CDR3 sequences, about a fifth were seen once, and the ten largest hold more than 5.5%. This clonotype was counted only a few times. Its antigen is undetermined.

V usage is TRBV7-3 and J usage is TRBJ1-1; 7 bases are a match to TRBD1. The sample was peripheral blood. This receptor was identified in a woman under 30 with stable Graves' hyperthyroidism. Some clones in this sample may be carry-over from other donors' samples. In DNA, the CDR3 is TGTGCCAGCAGCCATGGCGGCCGGGACAGAGCTTTCTTT. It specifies CASSHGGRDRAFF.